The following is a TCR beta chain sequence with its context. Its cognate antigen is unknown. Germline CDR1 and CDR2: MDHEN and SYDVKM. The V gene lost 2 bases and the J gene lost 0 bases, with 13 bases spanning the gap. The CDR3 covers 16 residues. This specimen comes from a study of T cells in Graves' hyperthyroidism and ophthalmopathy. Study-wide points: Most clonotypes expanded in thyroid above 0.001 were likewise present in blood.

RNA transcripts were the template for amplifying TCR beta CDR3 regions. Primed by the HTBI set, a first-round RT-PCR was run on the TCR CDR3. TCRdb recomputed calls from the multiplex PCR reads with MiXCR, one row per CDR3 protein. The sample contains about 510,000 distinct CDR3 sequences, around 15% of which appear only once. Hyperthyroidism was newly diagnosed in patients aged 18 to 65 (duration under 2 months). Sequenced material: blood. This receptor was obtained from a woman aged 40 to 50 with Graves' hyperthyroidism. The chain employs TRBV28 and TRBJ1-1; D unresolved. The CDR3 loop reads CASSLGRAFMNTEAFF. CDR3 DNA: TGTGCCAGCAGTTTAGGTAGGGCCTTCATGAACACTGAAGCTTTCTTT.